This T cell receptor (beta chain) was sequenced during a study of tumor-infiltrating lymphocytes in primary liver carcinoma. Study outcomes and limitations: Roughly 7.5-25% of top clones, and no more, occurred in all five tumor regions.

Co-extracted RNA and DNA came from around 18-30 mg of unsorted bulk tissue. Surgical resection was used to treat these primary liver carcinoma patients. Total RNA amounting to about 520 ng was the source from which TCR beta cDNA was made with a constant-region primer. Amplification in three nested multiplex PCR rounds with slightly modified ARM-PCR gave rise to TCR beta libraries. For roughly 10 cycles apiece, the opening two PCR rounds ran with TRBV1-TRBV30 forward primers and a C-beta reverse primer. TCRdb re-called the multiplex PCR reads through MiXCR, storing one row per CDR3 protein. The data contain tens of thousands of distinct CDR3 sequences, about 70% of them singletons. This clonotype was recorded many times. Its antigen remains unknown. CDR3 length: 18 residues. J was trimmed by 0 bases and V by 1 base; bases with no gene match: 12. Germline values: CDR1 SQVTM, CDR2 ANQGSEA.

Material: liver tumor tissue from sampling region 4. Subset reported: tumor region T4, right-lateral pole. The chain employs TRBV29-1 and TRBJ2-3; TRBD2 aligns across 8 bases. The clonotype originates from a woman aged 60-75 years with primary liver carcinoma and hepatitis B virus infection. Here the CDR3 reads CSVEVAVLSSGSTDTQYF. Written as DNA, the CDR3 is TGCAGCGTTGAAGTGGCTGTCTTGTCTAGCGGGAGCACAGATACGCAGTATTTT.